The present TCR beta chain was sequenced within a study of T cell responses to AZD1222 COVID-19 vaccine. Only in-frame clones appear in the TCRdb table, and some are missing; sequencing was by immunoSEQ multiplex PCR. The data hold tens of thousands of clones, with less than 95% observed a single time. V was pared by 7 bases and J by 8 bases, with 9 bases of the junction left unmatched. The CDR3 runs to 14 residues. CDR1 and CDR2 from the germline V gene are LNHDA and SQIVND (reference sequence). The chain joins TRBV19 to TRBJ1-4, with 8 bases that match TRBD1. The starting material was peripheral blood, obtained 28 days after the second AZD1222 dose. The receptor was isolated from an adult who received the AZD1222 COVID-19 vaccine. This CDR3 reads CASTQQGGLEKLFF. The CDR3 DNA reads TGTGCCAGTACCCAACAGGGGGGTTTAGAAAAACTGTTTTTT.